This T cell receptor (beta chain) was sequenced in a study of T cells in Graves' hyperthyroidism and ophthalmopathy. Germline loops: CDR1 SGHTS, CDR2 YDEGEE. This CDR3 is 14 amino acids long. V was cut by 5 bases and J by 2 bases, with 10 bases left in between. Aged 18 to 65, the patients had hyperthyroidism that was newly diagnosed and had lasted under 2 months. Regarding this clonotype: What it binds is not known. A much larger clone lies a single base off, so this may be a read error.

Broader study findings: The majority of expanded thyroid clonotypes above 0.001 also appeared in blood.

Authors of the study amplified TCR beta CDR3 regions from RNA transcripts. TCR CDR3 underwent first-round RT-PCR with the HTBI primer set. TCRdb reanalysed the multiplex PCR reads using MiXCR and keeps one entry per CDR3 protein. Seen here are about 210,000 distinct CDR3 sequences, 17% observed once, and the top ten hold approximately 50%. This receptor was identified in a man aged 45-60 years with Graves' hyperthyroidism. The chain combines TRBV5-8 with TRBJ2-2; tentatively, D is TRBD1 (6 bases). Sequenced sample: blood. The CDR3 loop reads CASRPGHNTGELFF. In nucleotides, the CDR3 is TGTGCCAGCAGGCCGGGACATAACACCGGGGAGCTGTTTTTT.